This record concerns one T cell receptor beta chain sequence. In this sample, this clone turned up once. Its antigen is not yet known. Base-call qualities are not available, and no considerably larger clone is one nucleotide away. The data are from a study of cytomegalovirus exposure and HLA in healthy donors (dated by TCRdb to 2016 to 2017). At the level of the whole study: An earlier analysis of approximately 600 of the donors reported 250 to 300 Gb of sequence data and 117 million unique TCR beta sequences from 150 million to 200 million T cells. Every discovery cohort repertoire had been produced on one sequencing platform. A later analysis re-analyzed previously published TCR beta repertoires from hundreds of donors and added high-resolution HLA genotyping to study TCR occurrence patterns. High-throughput TCR immunosequencing, statistical association of individual TCRs with disease status, and machine learning were combined to predict cytomegalovirus infection status. The later analysis used no new phenotypic data to find candidate immune exposures, relying instead on TCR beta sequences and their occurrence across donors. Class I and class II HLA loci were covered by the typing at four-digit resolution. On average, around 240,000 unique TCR beta nucleotide sequences were sequenced per donor among roughly 430 genotyped donors of the cohort, with around 19% of those sequences being non-productive. The study aimed to test whether cataloging public T cell receptors could reveal signatures of past pathogen exposure. Along with the approximately 600-subject first cohort, a separate validation cohort of over 90 different subjects was used. Several DR-DQ haplotypes were treated as single units for association and clustering because of strong linkage in the cohort. Alongside the repertoire data, information on donor age, sex, ethnicity and CMV serostatus was compiled. An earlier analysis of around 580 of the donors used high-throughput TCR beta sequencing to judge whether each TCR beta V gene segment behaved as functional or pseudogenic. Genome-wide SNP genotypes for about 60% of the 666 donors were used in a later genetic analysis, which treated that subset as a discovery cohort. The number of typed donors differed by locus: about 629-630 for A, B, C, DRB1 and DQB1; some 500 for DQA1; 606 for DPA1; and around 490 for DPB1. Among the roughly 400 genotyped donors, approximately 81% belonged to the genetic ancestry cluster associated with self-reported Caucasian donors. The study profiled the T cell repertoires of around 700 subjects by immunosequencing and related them to cytomegalovirus serostatus. Roughly 300 gigabases of sequencing data and tens of millions of unique TCR sequences were included in an early release covering several hundred HLA-typed donors. Study-wide conclusions, independent of this receptor: A cluster of highly shared sequence variants was judged likely to be a technical artifact of the sequencing pipeline. According to a later analysis, most CMV-associated TCR beta chains appeared to be HLA-restricted, and the HLA associations seemed to be driven largely by CMV exposure. A later analysis reported that several top co-occurrence clusters appeared linked to parvovirus B19, influenza, CMV and Epstein-Barr virus. A further reported finding was that TCR beta sequences accurately predicted the HLA-A and HLA-B alleles for most subjects in the first cohort. Broadly in line with IMGT annotations, most TCR beta V segments showed up in productive rearrangements about 90% or about 30% of the time in an earlier analysis of 450 to 750 of the donors. A later analysis found that TCR association rates varied across HLA loci, with DRB1 alleles showing the most associated TCRs and HLA-C alleles the fewest. Most TCR sequences were observed very rarely across donors, whereas some public TCRs were present in many individuals. In a later genetic analysis, a missense DCLRE1C variant was associated with V-gene and J-gene trimming of TCR beta chains, and the association was replicated in an independent cohort. HLA typing was unavailable for some donors at each locus, so association tests used only the typed subset. A few of the identified cytomegalovirus-associated TCR beta chains were confirmed in vitro to be specific for cytomegalovirus antigens. Some IMGT-functional V segments, including TRBV6-2 and TRBV6-3, could not be distinguished by the 87-base-pair reads and were therefore excluded. In a later genetic analysis, fewer N-insertions in productive TCRs were reported among donors in an Asian-associated ancestry cluster than the roughly 700-donor mean. It was suggested by the authors that the approach could potentially be generalized to other disease states and immunological phenotypes. In a later analysis, some 17,000 TCR beta sequences were associated with specific HLA alleles at a false discovery rate of 0.05. Linkage disequilibrium might explain the correlated functional status among segregating V segments, but an unknown experimental factor could not be excluded. Compared with equally common non-associated chains, HLA-associated TCR beta chains in a later analysis were more clonally expanded and had lower generation probabilities. Only TCR beta chains were sequenced in this cohort, and the absence of alpha or paired-chain data limited detectable features. Presence/absence analyses assumed roughly uniform sequencing depth across donors, an assumption that may not hold. The classifier was reported to diagnose cytomegalovirus status with high specificity and sensitivity in both the original and validation cohorts. CMV serostatus was the only immune exposure information available for the cohort. Because counts were too low, some 16 rarely observed V segments, including chromosome 9 orphons, were excluded from the earlier analysis of 587 of the donors. When HLA alleles, especially DR and DQ, strongly co-occurred, attributing TCR associations to individual alleles was difficult. In the study, some 160 TCR beta chains were listed as associated with cytomegalovirus.

The cohort comprised hundreds of healthy bone marrow donors. At the time of sampling, all cohort members were nominally healthy, though unrecorded immune exposures were likely present. The donor tested CMV seronegative and was one of the 352 seronegative cohort members. A peripheral blood sample was provided by each donor, and peripheral blood mononuclear cells were used for TCR beta sequencing. Genomic DNA extraction from the blood cell samples was performed with the Qiagen DNeasy Blood Extraction Kit. Receptor libraries were prepared by the immunoSEQ multiplex PCR assay. For the multiplex PCR, a mixture combining 60 forward primers for TCR Vbeta segments and 13 reverse primers for TCR Jbeta segments was used. A multiplex PCR assay on genomic DNA amplified the CDR3 region of rearranged TCR beta genes. The amplified TCR beta libraries were sequenced on the Illumina HiSeq System as 87-base-pair reads. As for the original processing: Across the 600 to 700 repertoires, a later analysis counted tens of millions of unique TCR beta chains, around 10 million of which were shared by at least two donors. Raw reads were error-corrected and collapsed into unique sequences with a nearest-neighbor algorithm that merged closely related sequences to remove PCR and sequencing errors. Alignment of CDR3 sequences to IMGT reference sequences was used to assign V, D and J gene segments. For a sequence to be retained, at least a six-nucleotide match to both a V gene segment and a J gene segment was required. Rearrangements were classified as productive when the CDR3 lacked stop codons and remained in frame with V and J, and all other rearrangements were classified as non-productive. CDR3 was defined by IMGT convention, running from the second conserved V-encoded cysteine to the conserved J-encoded phenylalanine. The earlier analysis of some 550 of the donors excluded any sequence lacking an unambiguous match to a single V gene segment. An earlier analysis of approximately 590 of the donors classified V segments as functional when productive rearrangements were above 56.7% and as segregating when the standard deviation between donors was above 5%. To diagnose cytomegalovirus status from the catalog of TCR beta chain sequences, a statistical classification framework was built. A later analysis assigned V and J genes by comparing TCR nucleotide sequences with IMGT/GENE-DB human TR gene sequences. In a later analysis, CDR3 sequences and most-parsimonious VDJ recombination scenarios were assigned using the TCRdist pipeline. In a later analysis, each TCR beta chain was defined by its CDR3 amino acid sequence together with its V-gene family, and reads without a unique V-gene family were excluded. As a way to deal with suspected cross-contamination and a sequencing artifact, a later analysis dropped hundreds of nucleotide sequences that were highly shared and had low generation probability. A later analysis calculated a clonal expansion index for each public chain from normalized within-repertoire ranks of inferred template counts. In a later analysis, generation probabilities were computed with a VDJ recombination model fitted to out-of-frame rearrangements, and the resulting probabilities were checked against IGoR. In a later analysis, hypergeometric tests were used to score TCR-TCR, TCR-HLA and TCR-CMV co-occurrence, with a repertoire-size bias correction applied to TCR pairs. A later analysis estimated false discovery rates by permuting HLA or CMV assignments 20 times. In a later analysis, co-occurring TCRs were grouped with DBSCAN, and TCRdist sequence similarity was added when clustering was performed within HLA-allele-positive subsets. For co-occurrence clustering, repertoires with fewer than 30,000 or more than 120,000 public chains were excluded, along with about five repertoires with anomalous nucleotide sharing. TCRdb limited this immuneACCESS table to in-frame rearrangements with V and J called. A share of clones is missing; checked studies link under half to unresolved V genes, and the rest is unexplained. V, J and clone size were drawn from that table, and D and trimming were deduced from the DNA. The sample table lists 80,000 to 95,000 clones, approximately 63% of them with a count of one. The ten largest clones represent roughly 6.8% of the sample.

Counted from cysteine to phenylalanine, this CDR3 has 16 amino acids. CDR3 DNA is the only sequence kept; it has 48 bases, read in frame from the first base. The germline V gene encodes CDR1 LNHNV and CDR2 YYDKDF (reference sequence). Trimming leaves V shorter by 1 base and J shorter by 6 bases, with the junction holding 4 bases beyond the gene matches. This receptor was obtained from a woman in her 30s in good health and CMV-seronegative. Specimen: PBMCs. The sequence links TRBV15 to TRBJ2-1; 12 nucleotides in the junction match TRBD2. In nucleotide form, the sequence is TGTGCCACCAGCAGAGGTCGACTAGCGGGAGTCAATGAGCAGTTCTTC. This is translated as CATSRGRLAGVNEQFF.